These T cell receptor beta chains were read from a single sample in a study of T cell changes during pregnancy in multiple sclerosis. Generated by immunoSEQ multiplex PCR, the TCRdb table keeps only in-frame clones and is missing some. The sample includes tens of thousands of clones, about 90% of them seen just once. The sample in question was CD4+ T cells from peripheral blood mononuclear cells, obtained before pregnancy. The receptors were gathered from a female donor with multiple sclerosis, enrolled in a pregnancy study. CDR3s include the opening cysteine and the closing phenylalanine or tryptophan. The D gene is left open where the match is weak. Not every row has a clone size; where given, it reads once, few, many or a size class.

V gene: TRBV7-8
J gene: TRBJ2-7
D gene: -
CDR3 length: 16
clone size: -
CDR3 DNA: TGTGCCAGCAGCTTAAGGTTGGGTGGGAGCTCCTACGAGCAGTACTTC
CDR3 protein: CASSLRLGGSSYEQYF

V gene: TRBV11-3
J gene: TRBJ2-3
D gene: TRBD1
CDR3 length: 16
clone size: -
CDR3 DNA: TGTGCCAGCAGCTTAGTGGCGGGACAGGGGACAGATACGCAGTATTTT
CDR3 protein: CASSLVAGQGTDTQYF

V gene: TRBV7-3
J gene: TRBJ2-3
D gene: TRBD2
CDR3 length: 14
clone size: -
CDR3 DNA: TGTGCCAGCAGCCAAAGGACTAGAGGAGATACGCAGTATTTT
CDR3 protein: CASSQRTRGDTQYF

V gene: TRBV10-3
J gene: TRBJ2-5
D gene: -
CDR3 length: 17
clone size: -
CDR3 DNA: TGTGCCATCAGTGAATCTATGCGGGGGCCGGGACAAGAGACCCAGTACTTC
CDR3 protein: CAISESMRGPGQETQYF

V gene: TRBV19
J gene: TRBJ1-4
D gene: -
CDR3 length: 18
clone size: -
CDR3 DNA: TGTGCCAGTAGTGCTTACAGGGCACGGGGGGCAACTAATGAAAAACTGTTTTTT
CDR3 protein: CASSAYRARGATNEKLFF

V gene: TRBV4-2
J gene: TRBJ2-5
D gene: -
CDR3 length: 16
clone size: once
CDR3 DNA: TGTGCCAGCAGCCAAGATCCGGGGGGCGGTGGGGAGACCCAGTACTTC
CDR3 protein: CASSQDPGGGGETQYF

V gene: TRBV2
J gene: TRBJ2-7
D gene: -
CDR3 length: 8
clone size: -
CDR3 DNA: TGTGCCAGCGGGAGGCAGTACTTC
CDR3 protein: CASGRQYF

V gene: TRBV4-1
J gene: TRBJ2-2
D gene: TRBD1
CDR3 length: 14
clone size: -
CDR3 DNA: TGCGCCAGCAGCCAGGAAGACAGGGTCGGGGAGCTGTTTTTT
CDR3 protein: CASSQEDRVGELFF

V gene: TRBV7-2
J gene: TRBJ2-5
D gene: -
CDR3 length: 12
clone size: -
CDR3 DNA: TGTGCCAGCAGCTATGTATTAGAGACCCAGTACTTC
CDR3 protein: CASSYVLETQYF

V gene: TRBV29-1
J gene: TRBJ1-1
D gene: TRBD1
CDR3 length: 11
clone size: few
CDR3 DNA: TGCAGCGGGGACAGTAACACTGAAGCTTTCTTT
CDR3 protein: CSGDSNTEAFF

V gene: TRBV4-1
J gene: TRBJ2-7
D gene: TRBD2
CDR3 length: 14
clone size: -
CDR3 DNA: TGCGCCAGCAGCCCCGGGACTAGCGTCTACGAGCAGTACTTC
CDR3 protein: CASSPGTSVYEQYF

V gene: TRBV11-2
J gene: TRBJ2-5
D gene: TRBD1
CDR3 length: 11
clone size: -
CDR3 DNA: TGTGCCAGCAGAGCAGGGGGGACCCAGTACTTC
CDR3 protein: CASRAGGTQYF

V gene: TRBV7-9
J gene: TRBJ1-3
D gene: -
CDR3 length: 15
clone size: -
CDR3 DNA: TGTGCCAGCAGCTTCCTAACAGGGACTGGAAACACCATATATTTT
CDR3 protein: CASSFLTGTGNTIYF

V gene: TRBV5-5
J gene: TRBJ2-1
D gene: TRBD2
CDR3 length: 16
clone size: -
CDR3 DNA: TGTGCCAGCAGCTGGGTTCAACTAGCGGTGGGGAATGAGCAGTTCTTC
CDR3 protein: CASSWVQLAVGNEQFF

V gene: TRBV4-1
J gene: TRBJ1-1
D gene: TRBD1
CDR3 length: 16
clone size: once
CDR3 DNA: TGCGCCAGCAGCCAAGTCCCAGGGGGCAGGAACACTGAAGCTTTCTTT
CDR3 protein: CASSQVPGGRNTEAFF

V gene: TRBV6-5
J gene: TRBJ1-1
D gene: TRBD1
CDR3 length: 14
clone size: once
CDR3 DNA: TGTGCCAGCAGAGAGGGACAGGTGAACACTGAAGCTTTCTTT
CDR3 protein: CASREGQVNTEAFF

V gene: TRBV19
J gene: TRBJ2-3
D gene: TRBD1
CDR3 length: 15
clone size: -
CDR3 DNA: TGTGCCAGTAGCCTGGACAGGCTAAGCACAGATACGCAGTATTTT
CDR3 protein: CASSLDRLSTDTQYF

V gene: TRBV7-3
J gene: TRBJ2-3
D gene: TRBD2
CDR3 length: 16
clone size: -
CDR3 DNA: TGTGCCAGCAGCGCCACTAGCGGGGGGGCGACAGATACGCAGTATTTT
CDR3 protein: CASSATSGGATDTQYF

V gene: TRBV7-2
J gene: TRBJ1-1
D gene: -
CDR3 length: 14
clone size: -
CDR3 DNA: TGTGCCAGCAGCTTAGGGACAGTGAACACTGAAGCTTTCTTT
CDR3 protein: CASSLGTVNTEAFF

V gene: TRBV6-1
J gene: TRBJ1-2
D gene: -
CDR3 length: 14
clone size: -
CDR3 DNA: TGTGCCAGCAGTGAATATCAAAGGGGCTATGGCTACACCTTC
CDR3 protein: CASSEYQRGYGYTF

V gene: TRBV29-1
J gene: TRBJ1-5
D gene: -
CDR3 length: 14
clone size: -
CDR3 DNA: TGCAGCGTTGAAGGTAGAGCAGGGAATCAGCCCCAGCATTTT
CDR3 protein: CSVEGRAGNQPQHF

V gene: TRBV5-1
J gene: TRBJ1-4
D gene: TRBD1
CDR3 length: 16
clone size: -
CDR3 DNA: TGCGCCAGCAGGACAGGGACTCTGCAGTCCAATGAAAAACTGTTTTTT
CDR3 protein: CASRTGTLQSNEKLFF

V gene: TRBV19
J gene: TRBJ2-3
D gene: TRBD1
CDR3 length: 14
clone size: -
CDR3 DNA: TGTGCCAGTAGTTCCCAGGGGGCGCGAGATACGCAGTATTTT
CDR3 protein: CASSSQGARDTQYF

V gene: TRBV6-1
J gene: TRBJ1-3
D gene: -
CDR3 length: 14
clone size: few
CDR3 DNA: TGTGCCAGCAGAGACAGGATCTCTGGAAACACCATATATTTT
CDR3 protein: CASRDRISGNTIYF

V gene: TRBV5-8
J gene: TRBJ2-5
D gene: -
CDR3 length: 14
clone size: -
CDR3 DNA: TGTGCCAGCAGCTTGGGGGGGCGCTTAGAGACCCAGTACTTC
CDR3 protein: CASSLGGRLETQYF

V gene: TRBV7-3
J gene: TRBJ2-1
D gene: -
CDR3 length: 15
clone size: -
CDR3 DNA: TGTGCCAGCAGCTTATTTTCCCAGCCAGCGAATGAGCAGTTCTTC
CDR3 protein: CASSLFSQPANEQFF

V gene: TRBV11-2
J gene: TRBJ2-5
D gene: TRBD2
CDR3 length: 15
clone size: -
CDR3 DNA: TGTGCCAGCAGCTTAGCGGGCGGGGGGGAAGAGACCCAGTACTTC
CDR3 protein: CASSLAGGGEETQYF

V gene: TRBV5-1
J gene: TRBJ2-6
D gene: -
CDR3 length: 19
clone size: -
CDR3 DNA: TGCGCCAGCAGCCCATCTTGGGGGCAGGGAGGGACTGGGGCCAACGTCCTGACTTTC
CDR3 protein: CASSPSWGQGGTGANVLTF

V gene: TRBV19
J gene: TRBJ1-5
D gene: -
CDR3 length: 17
clone size: -
CDR3 DNA: TGTGCCAGTAGTATAGTAGAACCAGGGTCTGGCAATCAGCCCCAGCATTTT
CDR3 protein: CASSIVEPGSGNQPQHF

V gene: TRBV6-1
J gene: TRBJ1-1
D gene: -
CDR3 length: 14
clone size: -
CDR3 DNA: TGTGCCAGCAGTGATATCCCCCTAGAAACTGAAGCTTTCTTT
CDR3 protein: CASSDIPLETEAFF

V gene: TRBV14
J gene: TRBJ2-6
D gene: -
CDR3 length: 17
clone size: once
CDR3 DNA: TGTGCCAGCAGCCAAGATGTCGGGGGGCGGGGGGCCAACGTCCTGACTTTC
CDR3 protein: CASSQDVGGRGANVLTF

V gene: TRBV25-1
J gene: TRBJ2-5
D gene: TRBD2
CDR3 length: 15
clone size: -
CDR3 DNA: TGTGCCAGCAGCCCCGGGACTAGAGGGACGGAGACCCAGTACTTC
CDR3 protein: CASSPGTRGTETQYF

V gene: TRBV7-6
J gene: TRBJ2-1
D gene: -
CDR3 length: 13
clone size: -
CDR3 DNA: TGTGCCAGCAGCTTAAATGGAGACAATGAGCAGTTCTTC
CDR3 protein: CASSLNGDNEQFF

V gene: TRBV4-2
J gene: TRBJ2-7
D gene: -
CDR3 length: 14
clone size: -
CDR3 DNA: TGTGCCAGCAGCCATGTCGGGAGTCGCTACGAGCAGTACTTC
CDR3 protein: CASSHVGSRYEQYF

V gene: TRBV7-2
J gene: TRBJ1-1
D gene: TRBD1
CDR3 length: 17
clone size: once
CDR3 DNA: TGTGCCAGCAGCTTAGAGATGCTTGGGACAGGGGGCACTGAAGCTTTCTTT
CDR3 protein: CASSLEMLGTGGTEAFF

V gene: TRBV19
J gene: TRBJ2-2
D gene: TRBD2
CDR3 length: 14
clone size: -
CDR3 DNA: TGTGCCAGTAGCGGGACTATCCAAACCGGGGAGCTGTTTTTT
CDR3 protein: CASSGTIQTGELFF

V gene: TRBV18
J gene: TRBJ2-3
D gene: TRBD2
CDR3 length: 15
clone size: -
CDR3 DNA: TGTGCCAGCTCACCACCGACGGGGGGGCAGGATACGCAGTATTTT
CDR3 protein: CASSPPTGGQDTQYF

V gene: TRBV6-4
J gene: TRBJ2-6
D gene: -
CDR3 length: 14
clone size: -
CDR3 DNA: TGTGCACAGGGAAAAACACCCGGGGCCAACGTCCTGACTTTC
CDR3 protein: CAQGKTPGANVLTF

V gene: TRBV18
J gene: TRBJ2-6
D gene: -
CDR3 length: 16
clone size: -
CDR3 DNA: TGTGCCAGCTCACCGCAAACAGGGTCCGGGGCCAACGTCCTGACTTTC
CDR3 protein: CASSPQTGSGANVLTF